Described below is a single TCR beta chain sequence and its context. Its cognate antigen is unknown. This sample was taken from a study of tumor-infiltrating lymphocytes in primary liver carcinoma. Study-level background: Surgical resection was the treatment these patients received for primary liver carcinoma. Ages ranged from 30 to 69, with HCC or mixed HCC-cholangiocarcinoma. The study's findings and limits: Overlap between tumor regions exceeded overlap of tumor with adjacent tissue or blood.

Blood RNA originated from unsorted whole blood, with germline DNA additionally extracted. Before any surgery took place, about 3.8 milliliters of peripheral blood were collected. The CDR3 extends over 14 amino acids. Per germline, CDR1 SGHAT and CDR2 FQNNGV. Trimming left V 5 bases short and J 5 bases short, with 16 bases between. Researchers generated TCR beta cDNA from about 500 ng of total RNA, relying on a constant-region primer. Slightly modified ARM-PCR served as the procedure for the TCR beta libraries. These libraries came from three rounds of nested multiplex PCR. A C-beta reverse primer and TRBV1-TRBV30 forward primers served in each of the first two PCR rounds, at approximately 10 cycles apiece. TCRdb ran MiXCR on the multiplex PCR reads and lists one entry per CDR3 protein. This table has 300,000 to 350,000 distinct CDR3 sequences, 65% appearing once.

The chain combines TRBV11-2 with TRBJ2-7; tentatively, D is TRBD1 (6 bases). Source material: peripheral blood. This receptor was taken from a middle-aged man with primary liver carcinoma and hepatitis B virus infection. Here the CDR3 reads CASSLTFTGNEQYF. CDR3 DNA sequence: TGTGCCAGCAGCCTTACATTTACAGGGAACGAGCAGTACTTC. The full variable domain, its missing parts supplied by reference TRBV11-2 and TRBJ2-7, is EAGVAQSPRYKIIEKRQSVAFWCNPISGHATLYWYQQILGQGPKLLIQFQNNGVVDDSQLPKDRFSAERLKGVDSTLKIQPAKLEDSAVYLCASSLTFTGNEQYFGPGTRLTVT.